The clone carrying this T cell receptor (beta chain) was picked up a small number of times. Its antigen is currently unknown. As the method for making TCR beta libraries, quantitative 5'-RACE with molecular barcodes was used. TCRdb re-derived calls from the 5' RACE reads in MiXCR, one entry per CDR3 protein. The sample lists approximately 340,000 distinct CDR3 sequences, about 15% occurring once. Germline lookup yields CDR1 SEHNR and CDR2 FQNEAQ (reference sequence). Between the trimmed V and J ends, which lost 0 bases and 0 bases, there was a span of 9 bases. The CDR3 has 16 residues. This specimen belongs to a study of CD8 T cells in ankylosing spondylitis. Overall study findings and caveats: Seemingly characteristic of ankylosing spondylitis blood was a TCR beta motif consisting of about 8 highly homologous variants. In peripheral blood, disease-linked CD8+ clones occurred at relatively low frequencies. It was reported that disease-linked clones were significantly enriched in matched ankylosing spondylitis synovial fluid.

This receptor was identified in a male donor with ankylosing spondylitis or in good health (not recorded which). What was sequenced was blood, either unsorted or a sorted T cell fraction (not recorded which). The chain carries TRBV7-9 and TRBJ1-5; TRBD1 is a possible D gene (5 bases). CDR3: CASSLAGQGSNQPQHF. In DNA form, the CDR3 reads TGTGCCAGCAGCTTAGCCGGGCAGGGTAGCAATCAGCCCCAGCATTTT.